This paragraph covers one T cell receptor (beta chain) sequence. The data were taken from a study of T-cell memory formation after mild COVID-19. Overall study context: The study found TCR clusters largely donor specific.

From germline, CDR1 is MNHEY and CDR2 SVGAGI. The V gene end was trimmed by 6 bases and the J gene end by 7 bases; junction bases not matched to a gene: 12. The CDR3 extends over 16 amino acids. TCRdb passed the 5' RACE reads through MiXCR, listing each CDR3 protein once. The repertoire holds 500,000 to 550,000 distinct CDR3 sequences, about 20% seen once, with about an eighth in the top ten. Sequenced: PBMCs or a T cell subset sorted from them (not recorded which). The chain uses TRBV6-5 and TRBJ2-1, with TRBD2 matching 10 bases. The clonotype comes from an adult woman who had mild COVID-19 (a few samples of this study predate the infection). Cell type and time point are not known. The CDR3 bases are TGTGCCAGCAGGGTCGGACTAGCGGAGGTGGAGAATGAGCAGTTCTTC. Protein sequence: CASRVGLAEVENEQFF.